The T cell receptor beta chain under discussion was sequenced for a study of human T cells and chemical hapten exposure. Each CDR3 protein is one row after TCRdb ran MiXCR on the RACE reads. Of approximately 90,000 distinct CDR3 sequences in the sample, approximately 11% were seen once. Time point meaning: patch test 2, 6 weeks after DPC sensitization. As for treatment: therapeutic diphenylcyclopropenone sensitization with weekly scalp DPC. V was cut by 4 bases and J by 11 bases, with 19 bases left in between. Germline CDR1 MNHEY, CDR2 SVGAGI. This CDR3 comprises 14 residues. This clonotype was obtained from a man aged 35 to 55 with alopecia areata. Some clones in this sample may be carry-over from other donors' samples. The chain recombines TRBV6-5 with TRBJ2-3, with D perhaps TRBD2 (9 bases). The sequencing used whole blood, collected in connection with sensitization to the hapten diphenylcyclopropenone (DPC). The CDR3 DNA is TGTGCCAGCAGTTGGGGGCGGGAGGGACAGGAGCAGTATTTT. Protein: CASSWGREGQEQYF.